This T cell receptor beta chain was profiled in a study of Graves' ophthalmopathy and Graves' hyperthyroidism. Study findings and constraints: Blood samples also showed most expanded thyroid clonotypes exceeding 0.001 frequency.

Enrollment excluded any patients with other autoimmune diseases, uncontrolled infections, pregnancy or lactation. Sampling under 12 ml of fresh peripheral blood provided the PBMCs. From germline, CDR1 is LNHDA and CDR2 SQIVND (reference sequence). This CDR3 has 17 amino acids. Trimming pared 5 bases from V and 0 bases from J, leaving 17 bases between. TCR beta CDR3 regions were amplified from RNA transcripts. A first-round RT-PCR used HTBI primers, followed by a second-round multiplex PCR. TCRdb analysed the multiplex PCR reads with MiXCR anew, one entry per CDR3 protein. Here the sample spans around 670,000 distinct CDR3 sequences, about 44% being singletons. A word on this clonotype: As yet, its antigen is unknown.

This TCR came from an adult man with Graves' ophthalmopathy. Sequenced sample: peripheral blood. The chain combines TRBV19 with TRBJ1-5; tentative D call: TRBD1 (6 bases). The CDR3, as DNA: TGTGCCAGTAGTGTATCGGGGGGGGCAAATAGCAATCAGCCCCAGCATTTT. Its translation is CASSVSGGANSNQPQHF.